One and the same sample provided the 30 T cell receptor beta chains below, sequenced in a study of PD-L1 blockade in urothelial cancer. The time point here: pretreatment peripheral blood. Clones were read by immunoSEQ multiplex PCR, and TCRdb kept only the in-frame ones, dropping some. Among tens of thousands of clones, about 80% were seen once, and the ten largest hold about 1.2%. The sample was PBMCs, taken around atezolizumab (anti-PD-L1) treatment. All receptors come from a man aged 50-60 years with urothelial cancer.

As concerns this clone: This sample also contains other DNA sequences that code for the same CDR3. The chain joins TRBV7-9 to TRBJ2-3, with D tentatively TRBD2 (6 bases). Germline V lookup: CDR1 SEHNR, CDR2 FQNEAQ (reference sequence). This CDR3 comprises 15 residues. Trimming pared 4 bases from V and 3 bases from J, leaving 14 bases between. CDR3: CASSSAGGLTDTQYF. The CDR3 DNA reads TGTGCCAGCAGCTCCGCCGGAGGGTTGACAGATACGCAGTATTTT.

This chain uses TRBV6-5 with TRBJ1-1; D unresolved. CDR3 length: 15 residues. From germline, CDR1 is MNHEY and CDR2 SVGAGI. The V gene lost 7 bases and the J gene lost 4 bases, with 19 bases spanning the gap. CDR3 residues: CASTVARAAGTEAFF. The CDR3 DNA reads as TGTGCCAGCACGGTGGCCCGGGCCGCGGGCACTGAAGCTTTCTTT.

V and J are TRBV10-3 and TRBJ2-2, with 11 bases that match TRBD1. Germline assignment: CDR1 ENHRY and CDR2 SYGVKD. The CDR3 is 14 residues long. The ends lost 6 bases at V and 4 bases at J; junction bases unmatched: 1. The CDR3 spells CAIRGQGGTGELFF. For the CDR3, the DNA is TGTGCCATCAGGGGACAGGGGGGCACCGGGGAGCTGTTTTTT.

Only a few counts were recorded for this clone. This rearrangement joins TRBV5-1 to TRBJ1-1, with D unclear. The CDR3 extends over 13 amino acids. V lost 3 bases to trimming and J lost 7 bases, with 13 bases between them. The germline gives CDR1 SGHRS, CDR2 YFSETQ. CDR3 sequence: CASSSRGGGEAFF. CDR3 DNA: TGCGCCAGCAGCTCGCGAGGAGGCGGTGAAGCTTTCTTT.

The chain couples TRBV2 to TRBJ2-7, with D uncertain. The CDR3 covers 13 residues. V was shortened by 3 bases and J by 7 bases, with 13 bases between the two germline ends. Germline values: CDR1 SNHLY, CDR2 FYNNEI. The CDR3 sequence: CASSESIWREQYF. For the CDR3, the DNA is TGTGCCAGCAGTGAGAGTATCTGGCGGGAGCAGTACTTC.

The V call is TRBV6-6, the J call TRBJ2-7, with 7 bases that match TRBD1. The CDR3 extends over 13 amino acids. Germline-derived CDR1 and CDR2 are MNHNY and SVGAGI (reference sequence). V gave up 6 bases and J gave up 2 bases; unmatched junction bases: 4. The CDR3 loop reads CASSSGGPYEQYF. CDR3 coding DNA: TGTGCCAGCAGCTCAGGGGGTCCCTACGAGCAGTACTTC.

Details on this clone: One junction end disagrees with the germline gene, perhaps due to a read error. The chain has TRBV7-7 and TRBJ2-1; 8 positions agree with TRBD1. The CDR3 length is 15 residues. Germline-derived CDR1 and CDR2 are SSHAT and FNYEAQ (reference sequence). CDR3 residues: CASSRGQGSGYEQFF. The DNA of the CDR3 is TGTGCTAGCAGCCGCGGACAGGGATCGGGTTATGAGCAGTTCTTC.

This rearrangement joins TRBV6-5 to TRBJ2-7, with TRBD1 as a possible D gene (5 bases). V lost 6 bases to trimming and J lost 2 bases, with 11 bases between them. Germline V gives CDR1 MNHEY, CDR2 SVGAGI. This CDR3 spans 13 amino acids. DNA of the CDR3: TGTGCCAGCAGGCCGACAGCCACCTACGAGCAGTACTTC. It translates to CASRPTATYEQYF.

There are a few counts of this clone. The chain joins TRBV30 to TRBJ2-2; D uncertain. This CDR3 has 12 amino acids. The germline V gene encodes CDR1 GTSNPN and CDR2 SVGIG (reference sequence). Trimming took 5 bases from V and 6 from J, leaving 10 bases between them. CDR3 bases: TGTGCCTGGGCCCGGGTTTCCGGGGAGCTGTTTTTT. Its translation is CAWARVSGELFF.

Concerning this clone: One end of the junction is discordant with germline, which a read error may explain. The chain employs TRBV7-7 and TRBJ2-3, with a weak D call TRBD1 (6 bases). CDR3 length: 14 amino acids. In germline, CDR1 is SSHAT, CDR2 FNYEAQ (reference sequence). The DNA of the CDR3 is TGTGCTAGCAGCCTGGACAGAAACACAGATACGCAGTATTTT. It encodes CASSLDRNTDTQYF.

On this clone: One end of the junction is discordant with germline, which a read error may explain. The V call is TRBV19, the J call TRBJ1-1; no definite D call. CDR3 length equals 15 residues. Germline assignment: CDR1 LNHDA and CDR2 SQIVND (reference sequence). The CDR3: CASSIGGRQVLEAFF. The CDR3 coding sequence is TGTGCCAGTAGCATAGGCGGGCGGCAGGTCCTTGAAGCTTTCTTT.

The V and J genes are TRBV7-9 and TRBJ2-3; D perhaps matches TRBD1 (6 bases). Per germline, CDR1 SEHNR and CDR2 FQNEAQ (reference sequence). V shed 10 bases and J shed 0 bases, with 11 bases lying between them. This CDR3 region has 13 residues. Here the CDR3 reads CATRTVSTDTQYF. The DNA of the CDR3 is TGTGCCACGAGGACAGTAAGCACAGATACGCAGTATTTT.

Here the CDR3 DNA reads TGTGCCAGCAGCTTATTGGGACTAGCGGTGGGAGAGACCCAGTACTTC. Protein sequence: CASSLLGLAVGETQYF. The chain carries TRBV9 and TRBJ2-5, with 11 bases fitting TRBD2. The CDR3 loop spans 16 amino acids. Germline CDR1 is SGDLS and CDR2 is YYNGEE. The trim removed 4 bases at V and 4 bases at J, leaving 9 bases unmatched.

This chain joins TRBV19 and TRBJ2-1; TRBD2 matches 12 bases. V was pared by 6 bases and J by 7 bases, with 7 bases of the junction left unmatched. The CDR3 has 15 residues. Germline lookup yields CDR1 LNHDA and CDR2 SQIVND (reference sequence). The CDR3 is CASRAGTSGSNEQFF. The CDR3 DNA sequence: TGTGCCAGTAGAGCCGGGACTAGCGGGTCAAATGAGCAGTTCTTC.

The chain recombines TRBV27 with TRBJ2-1, with TRBD2 as a possible D gene (7 bases). Deletions cut 6 bases from V and 6 bases from J, with 15 bases between. The CDR3 totals 14 residues. Per the germline V gene, CDR1 is MNHEY and CDR2 is SMNVEV (reference sequence). The CDR3 coding sequence is TGTGCCAGCAGCCTGGGAGGGGGAGGCAATGAGCAGTTCTTC. This codes for CASSLGGGGNEQFF.

V usage is TRBV28 and J usage is TRBJ1-4; D unclear. V gave up 2 bases and J gave up 5 bases, with 9 bases separating them. CDR3 length: 14 amino acids. Germline V gene lookup returns CDR1 MDHEN and CDR2 SYDVKM. The CDR3 DNA follows: TGTGCCAGCAGTTTAGGGCAGCCGAATGAAAAACTGTTTTTT. Translating gives CASSLGQPNEKLFF.

V and J are TRBV29-1 and TRBJ2-7, with a weak D call TRBD2 (6 bases). Germline assignment: CDR1 SQVTM and CDR2 ANQGSEA. Trimming took off 5 bases at V and 1 base at J, with 18 bases between the two ends. The CDR3 sequence is 15 residues long. CDR3 sequence reads: CSVRGTPGPSYEQYF. CDR3 in DNA: TGCAGCGTTCGGGGGACGCCGGGGCCTTCCTACGAGCAGTACTTC.

The chain has TRBV25-1 and TRBJ2-7; TRBD1 matches at 10 bases. Germline lookup yields CDR1 MGHDK and CDR2 SYGVNS. The length of the CDR3 is 17 residues. V was pared by 4 bases and J by 7 bases, with 16 bases of the junction left unmatched. The CDR3 bases are TGTGCCAGCAGTGGGCCGGACAGGGGGAACCCTTCTGGTGAGCAGTACTTC. Protein: CASSGPDRGNPSGEQYF.

The chain combines TRBV11-2 with TRBJ1-5; unclear D gene. This CDR3 has 14 residues. V lost 6 bases, J lost 2 bases, and 11 bases lay in between. The V gene's germline CDR1 is SGHAT and CDR2 FQNNGV. Written as DNA, the CDR3 is TGTGCCAGCAGACAAACGGGTGGCAATCAGCCCCAGCATTTT. Translating it yields CASRQTGGNQPQHF. Full variable domain (missing parts from reference TRBV11-2 and TRBJ1-5): EAGVAQSPRYKIIEKRQSVAFWCNPISGHATLYWYQQILGQGPKLLIQFQNNGVVDDSQLPKDRFSAERLKGVDSTLKIQPAKLEDSAVYLCASRQTGGNQPQHFGDGTRLSIL.

This clone was recorded only once. This chain connects TRBV5-6 to TRBJ2-7; D remains unclear. The germline V gene encodes CDR1 SGHDT and CDR2 YYEEEE. Trimming pared 0 bases from V and 1 base from J, leaving 5 bases between. This CDR3 spans 13 amino acids. The CDR3 is CASSLDQSYEQYF. CDR3 in DNA: TGTGCCAGCAGCTTGGACCAGTCCTACGAGCAGTACTTC.

V gene TRBV29-1 combines with J gene TRBJ2-1, with 8 bases that match TRBD1. CDR3 length: 13 amino acids. Germline CDR1 reads SQVTM; CDR2 reads ANQGSEA. Trimming removed 4 bases from V and 6 bases from J; junction bases left unmatched: 5. The CDR3 region is CSVAGGQFNEQFF. CDR3 DNA sequence: TGCAGCGTTGCAGGGGGCCAATTCAATGAGCAGTTCTTC.

V gene TRBV19 combines with J gene TRBJ2-1; 9 bases are shared with TRBD2. CDR1 and CDR2 from the germline V gene are LNHDA and SQIVND (reference sequence). The V segment lost 10 bases and the J segment 3 bases; nucleotides outside the gene matches: 10. This CDR3 is 15 amino acids long. CDR3 nucleotide sequence: TGTGCCACGTCCGGGGCGGGAGGGAGCTACAATGAGCAGTTCTTC. Translation gives CATSGAGGSYNEQFF. Together with reference TRBV19 and TRBJ2-1, the CDR3 gives the full variable domain: DGGITQSPKYLFRKEGQNVTLSCEQNLNHDAMYWYRQDPGQGLRLIYYSQIVNDFQKGDIAEGYSVSREKKESFPLTVTSAQKNPTAFYLCATSGAGGSYNEQFFGPGTRLTVL.

V is TRBV18 and J is TRBJ1-1; D remains ambiguous. Germline-derived CDR1 and CDR2 are KGHSH and LQKENI. Trimming took 6 bases from V and 7 from J, leaving 18 bases between them. The CDR3 has 14 residues. The CDR3 DNA sequence: TGTGCCAGCTCCCCTCGACCGGAGGGCGGTGAAGCTTTCTTT. Amino acid sequence: CASSPRPEGGEAFF.

The chain links TRBV11-2 to TRBJ1-1, with a possible D match to TRBD1 (6 bases). CDR1 is SGHAT and CDR2 is FQNNGV in the germline V gene. The CDR3 is 14 residues long. V was cut by 1 base and J by 0 bases, with 6 bases left in between. The CDR3: CASSLGTVNTEAFF. CDR3 DNA sequence: TGTGCCAGCAGCTTAGGGACAGTGAACACTGAAGCTTTCTTT. The complete variable domain, with remaining parts taken from reference TRBV11-2 and TRBJ1-1, reads EAGVAQSPRYKIIEKRQSVAFWCNPISGHATLYWYQQILGQGPKLLIQFQNNGVVDDSQLPKDRFSAERLKGVDSTLKIQPAKLEDSAVYLCASSLGTVNTEAFFGQGTRLTVV.

The genes are TRBV5-1 and TRBJ2-5; D remains ambiguous. Deletions cut 4 bases from V and 1 base from J, with 11 bases between. There are 14 residues in the CDR3. Germline V gene data show CDR1 as SGHRS and CDR2 as YFSETQ. The CDR3: CASSPQTFQETQYF. CDR3 sequence (DNA): TGCGCCAGCAGCCCACAAACCTTCCAAGAGACCCAGTACTTC.

J is TRBJ2-1 and V is TRBV5-5, with 13 bases that match TRBD2. The CDR3 has 18 amino acids. With V trimmed by 0 bases and J by 7 bases, 10 bases remained unmatched. The germline V gene encodes CDR1 SGHKS and CDR2 YYEKEE (reference sequence). CDR3 residues: CASSLAGTSGVGGNEQFF. In DNA form, the CDR3 reads TGTGCCAGCAGCTTGGCGGGGACTAGCGGGGTAGGGGGGAATGAGCAGTTCTTC.

The CDR3 loop reads CASSQDVAGGSTDTQYF. The CDR3 nucleotides read TGCGCCAGCAGCCAAGATGTAGCGGGAGGGAGCACAGATACGCAGTATTTT. This chain links TRBV4-3 with TRBJ2-3; 11 bases map to TRBD2. Germline V gene data show CDR1 as LGHNA and CDR2 as YSLEER. The CDR3 extends over 17 amino acids. After removal of 0 bases from V and 0 bases from J, the junction contained 2 bases not matched to a gene.

The chain links TRBV7-3 to TRBJ2-2, with 7 bases aligning to TRBD1. From germline, CDR1 is SGHTA and CDR2 FQGTGA. The CDR3 length is 16 residues. V gave up 5 bases and J gave up 2 bases; unmatched junction bases: 8. The CDR3 nucleotides are TGTGCCAGCAGCACCCGAGGGGGCCAAAACACCGGGGAGCTGTTTTTT. The encoded protein is CASSTRGGQNTGELFF.

Here the CDR3 DNA reads TGCAGCGTTGAAATAAGCGGGAGGGCCCCCTACAATGAGCAGTTCTTC. This gives the protein CSVEISGRAPYNEQFF. The chain joins TRBV29-1 to TRBJ2-1; 10 bases are a match to TRBD2. J was trimmed by 2 bases and V by 2 bases; bases with no gene match: 6. The CDR3 length is 16 residues. Germline assignment: CDR1 SQVTM and CDR2 ANQGSEA.

In this sample, this clone turned up a few times. The V and J genes are TRBV15 and TRBJ2-7; 7 nucleotides agree with TRBD1. This CDR3 is built from 14 residues. Unmatched junction bases numbered 4, after V lost 0 bases and J lost 5 bases. Germline V CDR1 and CDR2: LNHNV, YYDKDF (reference sequence). CDR3 in DNA: TGTGCCACCAGCAGAGATGGGCAGGGGGACGAGCAGTACTTC. Translation gives CATSRDGQGDEQYF.